These T cell receptor beta chains were read from a single sample in a study of T cells in Graves' hyperthyroidism and ophthalmopathy. Each CDR3 protein gets one entry after TCRdb re-called the multiplex PCR reads with MiXCR. The table shows 310,000 or so distinct CDR3 sequences, with approximately 17% occurring only once. Sequencing was carried out using blood. The receptor set was obtained from a woman aged 55-70 years with Graves' ophthalmopathy. Both conserved end residues are part of each CDR3. Fields, in order: J gene, D gene, clone size, V gene, CDR3 protein, CDR3 DNA. The D gene is left open where the match is weak. Rows may omit the clone size; those that give it use once, few, many or a size class.

TRBJ2-7 TRBD2 - TRBV6-4 CASKGLADTYEQYF TGTGCCAGTAAGGGACTAGCGGATACCTACGAGCAGTACTTC
TRBJ1-6 - many TRBV6-1 CASSPGRGNSPLHF TGTGCCAGCAGCCCGGGGAGGGGGAATTCACCCCTCCACTTT
TRBJ2-5 TRBD2 many TRBV20-1 CSASRTSGDQETQYF TGCAGTGCTTCTAGGACTAGCGGGGACCAAGAGACCCAGTACTTC
TRBJ2-1 TRBD2 many TRBV5-8 CARTSGRAYEQFF TGTGCCAGGACTAGCGGGAGGGCATATGAGCAGTTCTTC
TRBJ2-1 - many TRBV6-1 CASSEGRLSYNEQFF TGTGCCAGCAGTGAGGGACGGCTCTCCTACAATGAGCAGTTCTTC
TRBJ1-1 - many TRBV5-1 CASRPEWVGATEAFF TGCGCCAGCAGGCCCGAGTGGGTTGGGGCCACTGAAGCTTTCTTT
TRBJ2-7 TRBD2 - TRBV11-1 CASSFGQREGEQYF TGTGCCAGCAGCTTCGGCCAGCGGGAGGGCGAGCAGTACTTC
TRBJ2-1 TRBD2 - TRBV3-1 CASSRSSGHEQFF TGTGCCAGCAGCCGGTCTAGCGGGCATGAGCAGTTCTTC
TRBJ2-7 - many TRBV7-2 CASSLVRQNYEQYF TGTGCCAGCAGCTTAGTCAGACAGAACTACGAGCAGTACTTC
TRBJ2-7 - many TRBV12-3/TRBV12-4 CASAADNGRFYEQYF TGTGCCAGCGCGGCTGACAATGGGAGATTCTACGAGCAGTACTTC
TRBJ1-1 - - TRBV19 CASSIQDAKAFF TGTGCCAGTAGTATCCAAGACGCTAAAGCTTTCTTT
TRBJ2-7 TRBD2 few TRBV4-2 CASSPGGGYYEQYF TGTGCCAGCAGCCCCGGGGGGGGATATTACGAGCAGTACTTC
TRBJ2-7 - - TRBV20-1 CSASYATAEQYF TGCAGTGCTAGCTACGCCACCGCCGAGCAGTACTTC
TRBJ2-7 - many TRBV5-1 CASSRDSLSSYEQYF TGCGCCAGCAGCCGAGACTCCTTGAGCTCCTACGAGCAGTACTTC
TRBJ2-7 TRBD2 many TRBV6-1 CASSSRGDVHYEQYF TGTGCCAGCAGCTCCCGGGGGGACGTACACTACGAGCAGTACTTC
TRBJ2-7 TRBD1 many TRBV7-2 CASSTMGDRGRLEQYF TGTGCCAGCAGCACAATGGGGGACAGGGGGCGCCTCGAGCAGTACTTC
TRBJ2-3 TRBD2 many TRBV6-2/TRBV6-3 CASSTSGSTQYF TGTGCCAGCAGCACAAGCGGGAGTACGCAGTATTTT
TRBJ1-3 - many TRBV13 CASSRGSPNTIYF TGTGCCAGCAGCCGCGGGTCACCAAACACCATATATTTT
TRBJ2-5 TRBD2 many TRBV6-2/TRBV6-3 CASRPRTSGKETQYF TGTGCCAGCAGACCCCGGACTAGCGGAAAAGAGACCCAGTACTTC
TRBJ2-1 - many TRBV7-8 CASSITGTPYNEQFF TGTGCCAGCAGCATCACCGGGACACCCTACAATGAGCAGTTCTTC
TRBJ2-1 - many TRBV12-5 CASGLSRTYNEQFF TGTGCTAGTGGTTTGAGCAGAACCTACAATGAGCAGTTCTTC
TRBJ1-1 - - TRBV9 CASSVGSIMNTEAFF TGTGCCAGCAGCGTAGGCTCCATTATGAACACTGAAGCTTTCTTT
TRBJ2-7 - many TRBV18 CASSPPMGHEQYF TGTGCCAGCTCACCACCTATGGGCCACGAGCAGTACTTC
TRBJ1-1 TRBD1 - TRBV4-3 CASSQGLDRGLTEAFF TGCGCCAGCAGCCAAGGCCTCGACAGGGGGCTTACTGAAGCTTTCTTT
TRBJ1-2 - - TRBV2 CASSSGSNYGYTF TGTGCCAGCAGTAGCGGATCTAACTATGGCTACACCTTC
TRBJ2-3 TRBD2 - TRBV11-2 CASSLATSGRAADTQYF TGTGCCAGCAGCTTGGCTACTAGCGGGAGGGCCGCTGATACGCAGTATTTT
TRBJ2-2 - few TRBV9 CASSGGTSGGELFF TGTGCCAGCAGCGGTGGGACCTCCGGCGGGGAGCTGTTTTTT